This T cell receptor beta chain emerged from a study of control samples from healthy donors and cancer patients. The repertoire was sequenced with immunoSEQ multiplex PCR; TCRdb's copy has only in-frame clones and lacks some. Here the sample spans under 60,000 clones, 90% to 95% being singletons. Comment on this clone: Distinct nucleotide sequences in the sample also encode this CDR3.

Germline assignment: CDR1 KGHSH and CDR2 LQKENI. The length of the CDR3 is 13 residues. V lost 3 bases and J 4 bases, leaving 9 bases between the germline ends. The material sequenced was blood. This clonotype was sampled from a man aged 30 to 45 in good health. This sequence joins TRBV18 and TRBJ1-1; D possibly corresponds to TRBD1 (5 bases). CDR3 DNA sequence: TGTGCCAGCTCACCCCAGGGAGGCACTGAAGCTTTCTTT. Protein product: CASSPQGGTEAFF. The entire variable domain, with the rest obtained from reference TRBV18 and TRBJ1-1, is as follows: NAGVMQNPRHLVRRRGQEARLRCSPMKGHSHVYWYRQLPEEGLKFMVYLQKENIIDESGMPKERFSAEFPKEGPSILRIQQVVRGDSAAYFCASSPQGGTEAFFGQGTRLTVV.